The 30 T cell receptor beta chains given below trace back to one sample, sequenced in a study of identical twins. MiXCR, applied by TCRdb to the 5' RACE reads, yields one record per CDR3 protein. The table shows about 700,000 distinct CDR3 sequences, with around 8.3% occurring only once. In addition, the sample was reused for a study of yellow fever vaccine responses in identical twins.

Source material: PBMCs. These receptors were taken from a woman under 30 in good health.

This rearrangement joins TRBV6-2 or TRBV6-3 to TRBJ2-2, with 11 bases fitting TRBD2. Germline V gene lookup returns CDR1 MNHEY and CDR2 SVGEGT. The CDR3 consists of 16 residues. After removal of 5 bases from V and 4 bases from J, the junction contained 6 bases not matched to a gene. CDR3 bases: TGTGCCAGCAGTGGGGGACTAGCGGAACTCACCGGGGAGCTGTTTTTT. Translated: CASSGGLAELTGELFF.

The rearrangement joins TRBV5-1 to TRBJ2-3; 7 bases are a match to TRBD2. Unmatched junction bases numbered 11, after V lost 0 bases and J lost 4 bases. CDR1 is SGHRS, CDR2 YFSETQ, per germline. This CDR3 contains 17 residues. The CDR3 reads CASSLAWAGVSADTQYF. CDR3 coding DNA: TGCGCCAGCAGCTTGGCCTGGGCGGGAGTAAGTGCAGATACGCAGTATTTT.

This clonotype was observed many times. The CDR3 loop is CSVETSGRVDTQYF. The CDR3 DNA reads as TGCAGCGTTGAAACTAGCGGGAGGGTAGATACGCAGTATTTT. The chain carries TRBV29-1 and TRBJ2-3, with 13 bases matching TRBD2. The CDR3 is 14 residues long. The V segment lost 2 bases and the J segment 5 bases; nucleotides outside the gene matches: 1. Per germline, CDR1 SQVTM and CDR2 ANQGSEA.

Many counts were recorded for this clonotype. The rearrangement uses TRBV5-1 and TRBJ2-5; unclear D gene. V lost 1 base to trimming and J lost 0 bases, with 7 bases between them. The CDR3 runs to 14 residues. Germline values: CDR1 SGHRS, CDR2 YFSETQ. CDR3 DNA: TGCGCCAGCAGCTTGAGTAGGTACCAAGAGACCCAGTACTTC. It is translated as CASSLSRYQETQYF.

The sample holds a few counts of this clonotype. This chain links TRBV10-1 with TRBJ2-5; TRBD1 agrees at 7 bases. Trimming at V came to 1 base and at J to 2 bases, leaving 7 bases not matched to a gene. CDR1 and CDR2 from the germline V gene are WNHNN and SYGVQD (reference sequence). The CDR3 covers 16 residues. CDR3 region: CASSELPGTDQETQYF. DNA for the CDR3: TGCGCCAGCAGTGAGTTACCGGGGACAGATCAAGAGACCCAGTACTTC.

The chain has TRBV18 and TRBJ1-2; D gene uncertain. CDR1 is KGHSH, CDR2 LQKENI, per germline. The CDR3 sequence is 12 residues long. Trimming cost V 2 bases and J 6 bases, with 7 bases left between them. The CDR3 sequence: CASSPDRDGYTF. CDR3 DNA: TGTGCCAGCTCACCAGATAGAGATGGCTACACCTTC.

This clonotype was counted many times. This rearrangement joins TRBV7-2 to TRBJ2-7, with D hard to call. Trimming removed 0 bases from V and 3 bases from J, with 9 bases in between. In germline, CDR1 is SGHTA, CDR2 FQGNSA. CDR3 length: 14 residues. CDR3 amino acids: CASSLAILRYEQYF. Here the CDR3 DNA reads TGTGCCAGCAGCTTAGCGATACTCCGCTACGAGCAGTACTTC.

With regard to this clonotype: A read error may explain this, as a much larger clone is one base away. The chain recombines TRBV7-9 with TRBJ2-1; 7 bases agree with TRBD1. V trimming: 6 bases; J trimming: 5 bases; junction bases outside the gene matches: 4. The CDR3 consists of 13 residues. Germline loops: CDR1 SEHNR, CDR2 FQNEAQ (reference sequence). The CDR3 protein is CASRYTGDNEQFF. In nucleotides, the CDR3 is TGTGCCAGCAGGTATACAGGGGACAATGAGCAGTTCTTC.

V gene TRBV12-3 or TRBV12-4 combines with J gene TRBJ1-4, with D unclear. CDR3 length: 13 residues. Trimming took 7 bases from V and 7 from J, leaving 13 bases between them. DNA for the CDR3: TGTGCCAGCAACACTGGCTCAACTGAAAAACTGTTTTTT. Translation gives CASNTGSTEKLFF.

The genes are TRBV2 and TRBJ2-7; TRBD2 matches 8 bases. CDR1 is SNHLY, CDR2 FYNNEI, per germline. The CDR3 runs to 14 residues. The junction had 10 bases not matched to a gene; V was cut back by 3 bases and J by 9 bases. DNA of the CDR3: TGTGCCAGCAGTGAGCTCCGTAGCGGGAAGGGGCAGTACTTC. This translates into CASSELRSGKGQYF.

This clonotype was seen many times. Mismatch with germline at one junction end may stem from a read error. This chain links TRBV7-2 with TRBJ2-7; 15 nucleotides align to TRBD2. The V gene's germline CDR1 is SGHTA and CDR2 FQGNSA. The CDR3 runs to 15 residues. In nucleotides, the CDR3 is TGCGCCAGCAGCCCGGGACTAGCGGGGGGTTACGAGCAGTACTTC. Encoded protein: CASSPGLAGGYEQYF.

The V and J genes are TRBV20-1 and TRBJ2-7; no reliable D call. Trimming stripped 5 bases from V and 2 bases from J, with 16 bases between. The germline V gene encodes CDR1 DFQATT and CDR2 SNEGSKA (reference sequence). The length of the CDR3 is 14 residues. The CDR3 sequence: CSARGVDATYEQYF. The CDR3, as DNA: TGCAGTGCTCGAGGAGTGGACGCTACCTACGAGCAGTACTTC.

This clonotype was seen ten or more times. DNA of the CDR3: TGTGCCAGCAGCCTGGGGCGGAGAAGACCCTACGAGCAGTACTTC. It translates to CASSLGRRRPYEQYF. The gene calls are TRBV5-6 and TRBJ2-7; weak D call: TRBD1 (5 bases). Germline V gene sequence: CDR1 SGHDT, CDR2 YYEEEE. This CDR3 comprises 15 residues. The ends were cut back, 4 bases at V and 2 bases at J, with 16 bases in the middle.

The chain combines TRBV6-4 with TRBJ2-1, with TRBD2 matching 7 bases. Germline V lookup: CDR1 MRHNA, CDR2 SNTAGT. This CDR3 region has 15 residues. V lost 4 bases and J lost 4; bases outside the gene matches: 7. The CDR3 reads CASSVGGSPYNEQFF. The CDR3 DNA is TGTGCCAGCAGTGTTGGCGGGAGTCCTTACAATGAGCAGTTCTTC.

This clonotype was seen a few times. CDR3 DNA: TGTGCCAGCAGCTTTACAGCCCTCGCGAACACCGGGGAGCTGTTTTTT. Amino acids: CASSFTALANTGELFF. The chain combines TRBV11-3 with TRBJ2-2; unclear D gene. Germline CDR1 is SGHNT and CDR2 is YENEEA. This CDR3 is built from 16 residues. V was pared by 3 bases and J by 0 bases, with 11 bases between.

The chain recombines TRBV7-9 with TRBJ1-1, with D unclear. Trimming took 3 bases from V and 3 from J, leaving 11 bases between them. The CDR3 is 14 amino acids. Looked up from germline, CDR1 is SEHNR and CDR2 is FQNEAQ (reference sequence). CDR3 nucleotides: TGTGCCAGCAGCTTTATAGGTGGACACACTGAAGCTTTCTTT. Its protein product is CASSFIGGHTEAFF. Drawing the rest from reference TRBV7-9 and TRBJ1-1, the complete variable domain is DTGVSQNPRHKITKRGQNVTFRCDPISEHNRLYWYRQTLGQGPEFLTYFQNEAQLEKSRLLSDRFSAERPKGSFSTLEIQRTEQGDSAMYLCASSFIGGHTEAFFGQGTRLTVV.

The V gene is TRBV4-3, the J gene TRBJ2-3; D is unclear. Per the germline V gene, CDR1 is LGHNA and CDR2 is YSLEER. V lost 4 bases to trimming and J lost 1 base, with 9 bases between them. CDR3 length: 14 amino acids. The CDR3 DNA reads TGCGCCAGCAGCCCCAGTGTGGGCACAGATACGCAGTATTTT. This gives the protein CASSPSVGTDTQYF.

V gene TRBV6-2 or TRBV6-3 combines with J gene TRBJ1-2; no firm D call. V was pared by 6 bases and J by 9 bases, with 14 bases between. Germline lookup yields CDR1 MNHEY and CDR2 SVGEGT. The CDR3 has 12 amino acids. The CDR3, as DNA: TGTGCCAGCAGCTCTGGTCTGACGAGCTACACCTTC. Its translation is CASSSGLTSYTF.

This clonotype was counted between two and nine times. The rearrangement joins TRBV5-1 to TRBJ2-1; tentatively, D is TRBD1 (5 bases). The V end lost 0 bases, the J end lost 3 bases, and 10 bases lay between the germline ends. The CDR3 is 15 amino acids. The germline gives CDR1 SGHRS, CDR2 YFSETQ. CDR3 region: CASSLDRPIYNEQFF. DNA for the CDR3: TGCGCCAGCAGCTTGGACAGGCCCATCTACAATGAGCAGTTCTTC.

This CDR3 reads CASSQDDSLSSYNEQFF. The DNA of the CDR3 is TGTGCCAGCAGCCAAGATGACAGCTTGAGCTCCTACAATGAGCAGTTCTTC. The chain joins TRBV4-2 to TRBJ2-1; D might be TRBD1 (5 bases). The CDR3 covers 17 residues. Trimming shortened V by 0 bases and J by 0 bases, and 12 bases separated the two germline ends. The V gene's germline CDR1 is LGHNA and CDR2 YNFKEQ.

This clonotype was detected a few times. The chain uses TRBV7-8 and TRBJ2-3; 12 bases map to TRBD2. The CDR3 has 14 amino acids. CDR1 and CDR2 from the germline V gene are SGHVS and FQNEAQ. V gave up 8 bases and J gave up 4 bases; unmatched junction bases: 4. CDR3 sequence: CASSTSGGPDTQYF. CDR3 nucleotides: TGTGCCAGCTCGACTAGCGGGGGACCAGATACGCAGTATTTT.

V usage is TRBV7-2 and J usage is TRBJ1-1; no clear D gene. Trimming removed 0 bases at V and 0 bases at J, with 8 bases between. The CDR3 spans 15 residues. Germline CDR1 SGHTA, CDR2 FQGNSA. CDR3 residues: CASSLAANMNTEAFF. The CDR3 DNA reads TGTGCCAGCAGCTTAGCGGCCAATATGAACACTGAAGCTTTCTTT.

The CDR3 coding sequence is TGTGCCAGCAGCCCGTACAGGGGGCCCAAAACTAGCACAGATACGCAGTATTTT. The encoded protein is CASSPYRGPKTSTDTQYF. The rearrangement joins TRBV11-2 to TRBJ2-3; 9 bases map to TRBD1. The CDR3 is 18 amino acids. J was trimmed by 0 bases and V by 5 bases; bases with no gene match: 12. Looked up from germline, CDR1 is SGHAT and CDR2 is FQNNGV.

This clonotype was recorded a few times. V and J are TRBV27 and TRBJ2-1; 10 nucleotides line up with TRBD2. Trimming took 10 bases from V and 10 from J; bases not matched to a gene: 13. CDR3 size: 14 residues. The V gene's germline CDR1 is MNHEY and CDR2 SMNVEV (reference sequence). The CDR3 is CATQVIAGGQEQFF. The CDR3 region has the DNA TGTGCCACCCAGGTAATAGCGGGGGGACAGGAGCAGTTCTTC.

This clonotype came up many times. This rearrangement joins TRBV6-5 to TRBJ2-7; no clear D. Germline V CDR1 and CDR2: MNHEY, SVGAGI. CDR3 length equals 14 residues. V shed 4 bases and J shed 2 bases, with 12 bases lying between them. CDR3 in DNA: TGTGCCAGCAGTTTAAGCGAGCTGCCCTACGAGCAGTACTTC. This codes for CASSLSELPYEQYF.

This sequence joins TRBV28 and TRBJ2-2; the D is unclear. Trimming removed 5 bases at V and 4 bases at J, with 14 bases between. Germline CDR1 MDHEN, CDR2 SYDVKM. This CDR3 region has 15 residues. CDR3 region: CASSPLLSSTGELFF. DNA for the CDR3: TGTGCCAGCAGTCCCCTCCTTTCGAGCACCGGGGAGCTGTTTTTT.

This clonotype was counted at least ten times. CDR3 sequence reads: CASGGVLSGELFF. For the CDR3, the DNA is TGCGCCAGCGGGGGAGTGCTTAGCGGGGAGCTGTTTTTT. The J gene is TRBJ2-2, the V gene TRBV5-1, with D perhaps matching TRBD1 or TRBD2 (5 bases each). The germline CDR1 and CDR2 sequences are SGHRS and YFSETQ. The CDR3 loop spans 13 amino acids. V lost 7 bases and J lost 7, with 14 bases in between.

This clonotype was seen more than once but under ten times. The CDR3 spells CASSPTAISSYEQYF. In DNA form, the CDR3 reads TGCGCCAGCAGCCCGACAGCGATCAGCTCCTACGAGCAGTACTTC. The chain joins TRBV5-1 to TRBJ2-7, with D possibly being TRBD1 (5 bases). The germline V and J ends were trimmed by 4 bases and 0 bases, with 14 bases remaining between them. Germline loops: CDR1 SGHRS, CDR2 YFSETQ. The CDR3 sequence is 15 residues long. The whole variable domain, remainder taken from reference TRBV5-1 and TRBJ2-7, is KAGVTQTPRYLIKTRGQQVTLSCSPISGHRSVSWYQQTPGQGLQFLFEYFSETQRNKGNFPGRFSGRQFSNSRSEMNVSTLELGDSALYLCASSPTAISSYEQYFGPGTRLTVT.

The DNA for the CDR3 is TGTGCCAGCAGTTTTATCTCAGGGGGCTTCACCGGGGAGCTGTTTTTT. Its protein product is CASSFISGGFTGELFF. V is TRBV5-5 and J is TRBJ2-2, with 8 bases fitting TRBD1. The CDR3 has 16 amino acids. CDR1 is SGHKS and CDR2 is YYEKEE in the germline V gene (reference sequence). V shed 5 bases, J shed 4 bases, and the junction held 10 bases outside the gene matches.

This clonotype was counted ten times or more. The chain recombines TRBV4-2 with TRBJ2-3; 9 bases fit TRBD1. Germline V gene sequence: CDR1 LGHNA, CDR2 YNFKEQ. With V trimmed by 4 bases and J by 4 bases, 6 bases remained unmatched. The CDR3 is 15 residues long. The DNA of the CDR3 is TGTGCCAGCAGCCCCAGACAGGGGGGATCAGATACGCAGTATTTT. Protein product: CASSPRQGGSDTQYF.